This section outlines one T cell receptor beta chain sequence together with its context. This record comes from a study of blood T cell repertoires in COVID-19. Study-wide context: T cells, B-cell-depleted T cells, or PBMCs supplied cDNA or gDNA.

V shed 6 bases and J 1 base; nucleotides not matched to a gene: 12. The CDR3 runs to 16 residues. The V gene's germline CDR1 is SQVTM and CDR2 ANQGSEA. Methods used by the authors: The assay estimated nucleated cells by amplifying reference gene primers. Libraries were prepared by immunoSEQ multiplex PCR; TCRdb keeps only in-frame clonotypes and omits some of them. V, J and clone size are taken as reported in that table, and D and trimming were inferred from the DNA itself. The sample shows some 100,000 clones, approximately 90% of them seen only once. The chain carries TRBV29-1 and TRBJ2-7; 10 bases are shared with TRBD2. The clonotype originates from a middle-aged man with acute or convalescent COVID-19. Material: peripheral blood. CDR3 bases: TGCAGCGTGGAGGGAGACGGGACTAGCGCTTCCTACGAGCAGTACTTC. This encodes CSVEGDGTSASYEQYF.